A selection of T cell receptor beta chains follows, all from one sample in a study of CD8 T cells in Susac syndrome. TCRdb redid the calling of the immunoSEQ multiplex PCR reads with MiXCR, one entry per CDR3 protein. The data show approximately 100,000 distinct CDR3 sequences, just under 95% seen once. The sequenced sample consisted of CD8+ T cells from PBMCs. The receptors come from a human donor in good health. CDR3s include the opening cysteine and the closing phenylalanine or tryptophan. D genes are given only for firm matches. Expanded clones are given a class, and other clones once, few, many or no size at all.

TRBV11-2	TRBJ2-7	-	TRBD1	TGTGCCAGCAGCAAGGGACAGTTCTACGAGCAGTACTTC	CASSKGQFYEQYF
TRBV23-1	TRBJ1-4	-	-	TGCGCCAGCAGTCAAGGGCAACAGGGCGCTTCTAATGAAAAACTGTTTTTT	CASSQGQQGASNEKLFF
TRBV20-1	TRBJ2-5	-	TRBD1	TGCAGTGCTAGACCAACAGGGGGCAGGGAGACCCAGTACTTC	CSARPTGGRETQYF
TRBV4-3	TRBJ2-3	-	TRBD2	TGCGCCAGCAGCCAATCAGTCGGGGGGGTTCCAGATACGCAGTATTTT	CASSQSVGGVPDTQYF
TRBV4-3	TRBJ2-6	-	-	TGCGCCAGCAGCCTTGCAGAAGACTCTGGGGCCAACGTCCTGACTTTC	CASSLAEDSGANVLTF
TRBV2	TRBJ2-7	-	TRBD1	TGTGCCAGCATCGAGGGGGGACAGGGGACCTACGAGCAGTACTTC	CASIEGGQGTYEQYF
TRBV7-9	TRBJ2-2	-	TRBD2	TGTGCCAGCAGCTTAGCGCAACTAGCGGCGACTTCCACCGGGGAGCTGTTTTTT	CASSLAQLAATSTGELFF
TRBV19	TRBJ1-5	-	-	TGTGCCAGTAGTATAGGGCAGGCGGGCAATCAGCCCCAGCATTTT	CASSIGQAGNQPQHF
TRBV12-3/TRBV12-4	TRBJ1-5	-	-	TGTGCCAGCAGTTTGGGGGGAGGTCGGAATCAGCCCCAGCATTTT	CASSLGGGRNQPQHF
TRBV7-2	TRBJ2-1	-	TRBD2	TGTGCCAGCAGCAGAAGCATGGGACTAGCGGACAATGAGCAGTTCTTC	CASSRSMGLADNEQFF
TRBV5-1	TRBJ2-7	-	-	TGCGCCAGCAGCTTGGAGGGAGTAGCCTACGAGCAGTACTTC	CASSLEGVAYEQYF
TRBV7-9	TRBJ1-1	-	TRBD1	TGTGCCAGCAGGCAAACAGGGGGGAACACTGAAGCTTTCTTT	CASRQTGGNTEAFF
TRBV12-3/TRBV12-4	TRBJ2-7	-	TRBD1	TGTGCCAGCAGCAAAGGGACAGCCTACGAGCAGTACTTC	CASSKGTAYEQYF
TRBV11-2	TRBJ1-1	-	-	TGTGCCAGCAGCTTAGATCTAACGGGGTTGGGACCCGAGTTCGCTGAAGCTTTCTTT	CASSLDLTGLGPEFAEAFF
TRBV6-5	TRBJ2-7	few	-	TGTGCCAGCAGTTACTCGGGAGACAAGACCTACGAGCAGTACTTC	CASSYSGDKTYEQYF
TRBV12-3/TRBV12-4	TRBJ1-1	-	-	TGTGCCAGCATACTCCAGGGGCCGAACACTGAAGCTTTCTTT	CASILQGPNTEAFF
TRBV7-2	TRBJ2-1	-	TRBD1	TGTGCCAGCAGCTTAGCAGGGGGCACTTACAATGAGCAGTTCTTC	CASSLAGGTYNEQFF
TRBV7-9	TRBJ1-2	-	-	TGTGCCAGCAGCTCCCCGCCGGCTACTAACTATGGCTACACCTTC	CASSSPPATNYGYTF
TRBV6-5	TRBJ2-7	-	TRBD1	TGTGCCAGCAGTTACGGACAGGGTCGGGAGCAGTACTTC	CASSYGQGREQYF
TRBV10-3	TRBJ2-7	-	TRBD1	TGTGCCATCAGTGGAGGACAGGGAACCTACGAGCAGTACTTC	CAISGGQGTYEQYF
TRBV19	TRBJ2-2	-	TRBD1	TGTGCCAGTACCTCCGGGACAGCGACCGGGGAGCTGTTTTTT	CASTSGTATGELFF
TRBV7-9	TRBJ2-3	-	-	TGTGCCAGCAGCTTAGACGGACGCACAGATACGCAGTATTTT	CASSLDGRTDTQYF
TRBV6-5	TRBJ2-5	-	-	TGTGCCAGCAGTTACTCGCCCGGAGAGACCCAGTACTTC	CASSYSPGETQYF
TRBV30	TRBJ2-7	-	TRBD1	TGTGCCTGGAGGCCCCCCGGGACAGGGTACGAGCAGTACTTC	CAWRPPGTGYEQYF
TRBV28	TRBJ1-2	once	TRBD1	TGTGCCAGCGGGGACAGGATGGGCGGCTACACCTTC	CASGDRMGGYTF
TRBV20-1	TRBJ2-7	once	TRBD1	TGCAGTGCTGAGAATCCCCGGGACAGTCAATACGAGCAGTACTTC	CSAENPRDSQYEQYF